This is a list of T cell receptor beta chains from one sample in a study of siplizumab effects on memory and regulatory T cells. Profiling relied on immunoSEQ multiplex PCR, and the TCRdb table lists in-frame clones only, not all of them. Counted here are under 95,000 clones, about 94% occurring once; the ten biggest clones make up around 0.31%. The sample taken for sequencing was non-Treg CD4+ T cells sorted from blood. The source is a human donor in good health. Each CDR3 is given with its conserved first and last residue. Each record gives: D gene, J gene, V gene, clone size, CDR3 protein, CDR3 DNA. A D gene is named only where the DNA matches it firmly. Only some rows state a clone size, as once, few, many or a class for expanded clones.

d_gene: -
j_gene: TRBJ1-5
v_gene: TRBV2
abundance: -
CDR3aa: CASSPLGIGNQPQHF
CDR3nt: TGTGCCAGCAGCCCCTTAGGAATCGGCAATCAGCCCCAGCATTTT

d_gene: TRBD1
j_gene: TRBJ1-2
v_gene: TRBV7-2
abundance: -
CDR3aa: CASSSDRPLNYGYTF
CDR3nt: TGTGCCAGCAGCTCGGACAGGCCCCTGAACTATGGCTACACCTTC

d_gene: TRBD1
j_gene: TRBJ1-1
v_gene: TRBV7-3
abundance: -
CDR3aa: CASSLIPRPTGVDTEAFF
CDR3nt: TGTGCCAGCAGCTTAATTCCCCGACCGACAGGGGTCGACACTGAAGCTTTCTTT

d_gene: -
j_gene: TRBJ2-2
v_gene: TRBV7-7
abundance: -
CDR3aa: CASSSGVGNTGELFF
CDR3nt: TGTGCTAGCAGCTCCGGAGTAGGAAACACCGGGGAGCTGTTTTTT

d_gene: TRBD1
j_gene: TRBJ1-2
v_gene: TRBV27
abundance: -
CDR3aa: CASGPLRDRDYGYTF
CDR3nt: TGTGCCAGCGGACCCCTCCGGGACAGGGACTATGGCTACACCTTC

d_gene: -
j_gene: TRBJ2-2
v_gene: TRBV2
abundance: -
CDR3aa: CASSAQGNTGELFF
CDR3nt: TGTGCCAGCAGCGCTCAGGGGAACACCGGGGAGCTGTTTTTT

d_gene: -
j_gene: TRBJ1-1
v_gene: TRBV7-9
abundance: -
CDR3aa: CASSTQWHPEAFF
CDR3nt: TGTGCCAGCAGCACTCAATGGCACCCTGAAGCTTTCTTT

d_gene: -
j_gene: TRBJ1-2
v_gene: TRBV6-5
abundance: -
CDR3aa: CASSYSDRVSYGYTF
CDR3nt: TGTGCCAGCAGTTACTCCGACAGAGTTTCTTATGGCTACACCTTC

d_gene: -
j_gene: TRBJ2-1
v_gene: TRBV29-1
abundance: -
CDR3aa: CSAEDLAEQLF
CDR3nt: TGCAGCGCTGAAGACCTTGCTGAGCAGCTCTTC

d_gene: -
j_gene: TRBJ1-4
v_gene: TRBV4-1
abundance: -
CDR3aa: CASSQGPSREGREKLFF
CDR3nt: TGCGCCAGCAGCCAAGGCCCTAGCCGGGAGGGCCGGGAAAAACTGTTTTTT

d_gene: -
j_gene: TRBJ2-3
v_gene: TRBV13
abundance: -
CDR3aa: CASSVVSADTQYF
CDR3nt: TGTGCCAGCAGCGTAGTTTCCGCAGATACGCAGTATTTT

d_gene: -
j_gene: TRBJ1-5
v_gene: TRBV2
abundance: -
CDR3aa: CASSELGVNQPQHF
CDR3nt: TGTGCCAGCAGTGAGCTCGGCGTAAATCAGCCCCAGCATTTT

d_gene: TRBD1
j_gene: TRBJ1-1
v_gene: TRBV9
abundance: -
CDR3aa: CASSVQGDTEAFF
CDR3nt: TGTGCCAGCAGCGTTCAGGGGGACACTGAAGCTTTCTTT

d_gene: -
j_gene: TRBJ1-2
v_gene: TRBV9
abundance: -
CDR3aa: CASSVESGTAGGYTF
CDR3nt: TGTGCCAGCAGCGTAGAATCGGGGACGGCTGGGGGCTACACCTTC

d_gene: TRBD2
j_gene: TRBJ2-1
v_gene: TRBV7-2
abundance: -
CDR3aa: CASRKLSGSSYNEQFF
CDR3nt: TGTGCCAGCAGAAAACTTAGCGGGAGCTCCTACAATGAGCAGTTCTTC

d_gene: -
j_gene: TRBJ2-5
v_gene: TRBV19
abundance: -
CDR3aa: CARGGTQYF
CDR3nt: TGTGCCAGGGGCGGGACCCAGTACTTC

d_gene: -
j_gene: TRBJ1-4
v_gene: TRBV10-3
abundance: -
CDR3aa: CAIKDNDNEKLFF
CDR3nt: TGTGCCATCAAAGACAACGATAATGAAAAACTGTTTTTT

d_gene: -
j_gene: TRBJ1-5
v_gene: TRBV18
abundance: -
CDR3aa: CASSPGGAGVYQPQHF
CDR3nt: TGTGCCAGCTCACCCGGGGGGGCGGGTGTTTATCAGCCCCAGCATTTT

d_gene: -
j_gene: TRBJ1-6
v_gene: TRBV6-5
abundance: -
CDR3aa: CASSQRQAALSPLHF
CDR3nt: TGTGCCAGCAGTCAAAGACAGGCGGCTCTTTCACCCCTCCACTTT

d_gene: -
j_gene: TRBJ1-6
v_gene: TRBV27
abundance: -
CDR3aa: CASSLRNSPLHF
CDR3nt: TGTGCCAGCAGTTTACGCAATTCACCCCTCCACTTT

d_gene: -
j_gene: TRBJ1-2
v_gene: TRBV2
abundance: -
CDR3aa: CASHTGIYGYTF
CDR3nt: TGTGCCAGCCACACAGGGATCTATGGCTACACCTTC

d_gene: -
j_gene: TRBJ2-5
v_gene: TRBV29-1
abundance: -
CDR3aa: CSVGTTQETQYF
CDR3nt: TGCAGCGTCGGGACAACTCAAGAGACCCAGTACTTC

d_gene: -
j_gene: TRBJ1-1
v_gene: TRBV18
abundance: -
CDR3aa: CASSPSSGVNTEAFF
CDR3nt: TGTGCCAGCTCACCATCGTCAGGGGTGAACACTGAAGCTTTCTTT

d_gene: TRBD1
j_gene: TRBJ2-7
v_gene: TRBV6-6
abundance: -
CDR3aa: CASSTGKQAEQYF
CDR3nt: TGTGCCAGCTCGACAGGGAAGCAGGCCGAGCAGTACTTC

d_gene: -
j_gene: TRBJ1-3
v_gene: TRBV19
abundance: once
CDR3aa: CASSGRGAAAYSGNTIYF
CDR3nt: TGTGCCAGTAGTGGACGGGGGGCAGCCGCCTACTCTGGAAACACCATATATTTT

d_gene: -
j_gene: TRBJ2-2
v_gene: TRBV2
abundance: -
CDR3aa: CASRARRGSNTGELFF
CDR3nt: TGTGCCAGCAGAGCCAGGAGGGGGTCGAACACCGGGGAGCTGTTTTTT

d_gene: -
j_gene: TRBJ1-5
v_gene: TRBV6-5
abundance: -
CDR3aa: CASSYKGGGSPQHF
CDR3nt: TGTGCCAGCAGTTACAAGGGGGGGGGATCGCCCCAGCATTTT